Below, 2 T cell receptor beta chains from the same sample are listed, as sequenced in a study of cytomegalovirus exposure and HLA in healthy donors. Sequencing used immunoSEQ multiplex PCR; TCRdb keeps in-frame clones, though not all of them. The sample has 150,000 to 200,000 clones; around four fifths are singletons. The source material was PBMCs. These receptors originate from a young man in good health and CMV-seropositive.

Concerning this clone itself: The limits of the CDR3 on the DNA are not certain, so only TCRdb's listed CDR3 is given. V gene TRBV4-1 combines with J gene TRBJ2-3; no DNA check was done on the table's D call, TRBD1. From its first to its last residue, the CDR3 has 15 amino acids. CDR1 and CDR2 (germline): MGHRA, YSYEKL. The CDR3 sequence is CASSQDQLWGQGNHF.

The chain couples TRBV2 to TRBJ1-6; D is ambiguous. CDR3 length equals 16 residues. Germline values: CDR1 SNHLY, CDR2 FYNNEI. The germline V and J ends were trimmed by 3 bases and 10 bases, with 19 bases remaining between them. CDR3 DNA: TGTGCCAGCAGTGAGTCCAGTCGTTCCCCATTATCACCCCTCCACTTT. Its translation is CASSESSRSPLSPLHF. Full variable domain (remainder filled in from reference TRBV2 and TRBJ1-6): EPEVTQTPSHQVTQMGQEVILRCVPISNHLYFYWYRQILGQKVEFLVSFYNNEISEKSEIFDDQFSVERPDGSNFTLKIRSTKLEDSAMYFCASSESSRSPLSPLHFGNGTRLTVT.